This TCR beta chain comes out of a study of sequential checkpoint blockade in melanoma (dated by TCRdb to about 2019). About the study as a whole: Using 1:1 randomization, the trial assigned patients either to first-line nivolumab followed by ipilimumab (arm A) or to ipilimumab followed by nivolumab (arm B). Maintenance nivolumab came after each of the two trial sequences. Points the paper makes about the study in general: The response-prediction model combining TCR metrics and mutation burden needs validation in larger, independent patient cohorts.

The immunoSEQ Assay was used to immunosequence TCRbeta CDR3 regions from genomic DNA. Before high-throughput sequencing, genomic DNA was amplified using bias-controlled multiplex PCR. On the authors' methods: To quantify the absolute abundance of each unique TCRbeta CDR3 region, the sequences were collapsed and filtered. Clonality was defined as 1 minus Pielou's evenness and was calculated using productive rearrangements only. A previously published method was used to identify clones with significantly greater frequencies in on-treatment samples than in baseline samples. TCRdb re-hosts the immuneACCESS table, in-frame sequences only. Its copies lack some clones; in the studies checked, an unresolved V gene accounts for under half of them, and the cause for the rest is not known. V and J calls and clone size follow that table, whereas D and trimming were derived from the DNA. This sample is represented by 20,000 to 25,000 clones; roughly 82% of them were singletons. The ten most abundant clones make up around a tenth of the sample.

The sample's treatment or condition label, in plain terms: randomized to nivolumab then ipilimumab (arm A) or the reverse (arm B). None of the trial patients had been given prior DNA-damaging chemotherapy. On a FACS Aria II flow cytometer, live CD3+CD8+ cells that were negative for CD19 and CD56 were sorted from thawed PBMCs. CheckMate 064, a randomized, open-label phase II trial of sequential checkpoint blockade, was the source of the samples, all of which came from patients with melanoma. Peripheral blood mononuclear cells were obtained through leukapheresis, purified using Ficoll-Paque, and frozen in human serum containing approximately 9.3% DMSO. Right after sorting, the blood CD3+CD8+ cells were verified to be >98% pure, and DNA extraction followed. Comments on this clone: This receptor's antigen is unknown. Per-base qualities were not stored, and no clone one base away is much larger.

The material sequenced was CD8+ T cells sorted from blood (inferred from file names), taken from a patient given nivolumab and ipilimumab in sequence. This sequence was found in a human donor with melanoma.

The CDR3 reads as follows: CASSEGRREQPQHF. In nucleotides, the sequence is TGTGCCAGCTCAGAGGGCCGTCGGGAGCAGCCCCAGCATTTT. Rearrangement joined TRBV18 to TRBJ1-5; the D gene is unclear. V is pared back by 5 bases and J by 7 bases, with 15 bases lying between the germline termini. Counted from cysteine to phenylalanine, this CDR3 has 14 amino acids. Here the CDR3 DNA is all that survives: 42 bases in frame from base 1. CDR1 KGHSH and CDR2 LQKENI were looked up in the germline V gene. Beyond the CDR3, the reference TRBV18 and TRBJ1-5 genes provide the residues; the full variable domain reads: NAGVMQNPRHLVRRRGQEARLRCSPMKGHSHVYWYRQLPEEGLKFMVYLQKENIIDESGMPKERFSAEFPKEGPSILRIQQVVRGDSAAYFCASSEGRREQPQHFGDGTRLSIL.